These 29 T cell receptor beta chains were all obtained from the same sample, sequenced in a study of cytomegalovirus exposure and HLA in healthy donors. In the PCR, 60 Vbeta and 13 Jbeta primers were used. Using immunoSEQ multiplex PCR, the repertoire was profiled, and TCRdb retains in-frame clones only, with some absent. The sample shows 100,000 to 150,000 clones, about 85% of them seen only once. The sequenced sample was PBMCs. The receptors derive from a boy aged 5-17 years in good health and CMV-seronegative.

The chain has TRBV7-4 and TRBJ2-7, with D tentatively TRBD2 (5 bases). Trimming pared 2 bases from V and 4 bases from J, leaving 15 bases between. Germline CDR1 SGHVT, CDR2 SQSDAQ. This CDR3 comprises 15 residues. DNA of the CDR3: TGTGCCAGCAGCTTACGGGCGGGTCTTAATTACGAGCAGTACTTC. Translated, it gives CASSLRAGLNYEQYF.

The chain couples TRBV12-5 to TRBJ1-1; D is perhaps TRBD1 (5 bases). V lost 0 bases, J lost 5 bases, and 7 bases lay in between. The CDR3 covers 13 residues. Germline V CDR1 and CDR2: LGHNT, FRNRAP. In DNA, the CDR3 is TGTGCTAGTGGTTTGGTGGGGCGGACTGAAGCTTTCTTT. Amino acids: CASGLVGRTEAFF.

The V and J genes are TRBV7-9 and TRBJ2-7; a weak D match, TRBD2 (6 bases). This CDR3 is 13 amino acids long. Trimming shortened V by 3 bases and J by 6 bases, and 12 bases separated the two germline ends. Germline CDR1 is SEHNR and CDR2 is FQNEAQ (reference sequence). The CDR3 reads CASSLTAGFEQYF. The CDR3 nucleotides read TGTGCCAGCAGCTTGACGGCGGGGTTCGAGCAGTACTTC.

The chain combines TRBV27 with TRBJ1-1, with TRBD1 identical over 7 bases. This CDR3 is built from 13 residues. The V and J ends lost 3 bases and 7 bases, in that order; junction bases with no gene match: 5. Germline assignment: CDR1 MNHEY and CDR2 SMNVEV (reference sequence). CDR3 loop: CASSLGQPREAFF. For the CDR3, the DNA is TGTGCCAGCAGTTTGGGACAGCCTCGTGAAGCTTTCTTT.

The V gene is TRBV29-1, the J gene TRBJ1-1; TRBD1 matches at 7 bases. The CDR3 extends over 12 amino acids. Germline loops: CDR1 SQVTM, CDR2 ANQGSEA. V gave up 6 bases and J gave up 0 bases; unmatched junction bases: 1. The CDR3 nucleotides read TGCAGCGTAGGGACAGTGAACACTGAAGCTTTCTTT. Translating gives CSVGTVNTEAFF.

The gene calls are TRBV13 and TRBJ2-2, with 7 bases identical to TRBD2. The CDR3 extends over 16 amino acids. Unmatched junction bases numbered 11, after V lost 7 bases and J lost 3 bases. CDR1 is PRHDT and CDR2 is FYEKMQ in the germline V gene (reference sequence). This chain's CDR3 is CASNWRESYYTGELFF. In nucleotides, the CDR3 is TGTGCCAGCAACTGGCGGGAGAGTTATTACACCGGGGAGCTGTTTTTT.

This clone was observed once. The chain carries TRBV5-1 and TRBJ1-2; 7 bases match TRBD1. Per the germline V gene, CDR1 is SGHRS and CDR2 is YFSETQ. V shed 3 bases and J 7 bases; nucleotides not matched to a gene: 3. The CDR3 extends over 12 amino acids. CDR3 sequence reads: CASSSQGGGYTF. The CDR3 DNA is TGCGCCAGCAGCTCTCAGGGGGGTGGCTACACCTTC.

The chain has TRBV30 and TRBJ1-4; D perhaps matches TRBD1 (5 bases). Trimming removed 0 bases from V and 1 base from J, with 6 bases in between. The CDR3 extends over 14 amino acids. Germline V gene sequence: CDR1 GTSNPN, CDR2 SVGIG (reference sequence). The CDR3 sequence: CAWSVRGTNEKLFF. The CDR3 coding sequence is TGTGCCTGGAGTGTAAGGGGAACTAATGAAAAACTGTTTTTT.

The chain carries TRBV10-2 and TRBJ2-1; 12 bases agree with TRBD2. The CDR3 covers 17 residues. The germline gives CDR1 WSHSY, CDR2 SAAADI. V gave up 3 bases and J gave up 3 bases; unmatched junction bases: 6. CDR3 residues: CASSDPGLAGRYNEQFF. In DNA form, the CDR3 reads TGCGCCAGCAGTGACCCCGGACTAGCGGGACGCTACAATGAGCAGTTCTTC.

The V call is TRBV7-6, the J call TRBJ1-1, with 10 bases identical to TRBD1. The CDR3 is 14 residues long. J lost 7 bases, V lost 6 bases, and 8 bases had no gene match. The germline V gene encodes CDR1 SGHVS and CDR2 FNYEAQ. CDR3 DNA sequence: TGTGCCAGCAGTCAAACCGGACAGGGGGATGAAGCTTTCTTT. It yields the protein CASSQTGQGDEAFF.

V and J are TRBV29-1 and TRBJ1-1, with TRBD1 matching 7 bases. This CDR3 is 13 amino acids long. In germline, CDR1 is SQVTM, CDR2 ANQGSEA. With V trimmed by 4 bases and J by 4 bases, 6 bases remained unmatched. CDR3 DNA sequence: TGCAGCGTTGCGGGACAGTTCGCCACTGAAGCTTTCTTT. Translation gives CSVAGQFATEAFF. The whole variable domain, filled in from reference TRBV29-1 and TRBJ1-1, reads SAVISQKPSRDICQRGTSLTIQCQVDSQVTMMFWYRQQPGQSLTLIATANQGSEATYESGFVIDKFPISRPNLTFSTLTVSNMSPEDSSIYLCSVAGQFATEAFFGQGTRLTVV.

This chain uses TRBV7-2 with TRBJ2-5, with a weak D call TRBD1 (5 bases). Germline CDR1 and CDR2: SGHTA and FQGNSA. This CDR3 is built from 14 residues. V lost 5 bases to trimming and J lost 5 bases, with 15 bases between them. The chain's CDR3 is CASSADTLSETQYF. CDR3 bases: TGTGCCAGCAGCGCGGACACCTTGAGTGAGACCCAGTACTTC. Based on the CDR3 plus reference TRBV7-2 and TRBJ2-5, the full variable domain is GAGVSQSPSNKVTEKGKDVELRCDPISGHTALYWYRQSLGQGLEFLIYFQGNSAPDKSGLPSDRFSAERTGGSVSTLTIQRTQQEDSAVYLCASSADTLSETQYFGPGTRLLVL.

The chain uses TRBV10-3 and TRBJ1-4, with D hard to call. Germline V gene sequence: CDR1 ENHRY, CDR2 SYGVKD. The CDR3 is 14 residues long. The ends were cut back, 10 bases at V and 0 bases at J, with 12 bases in the middle. CDR3 amino acids: CATTPSTTNEKLFF. CDR3 bases: TGTGCCACGACTCCTAGCACAACTAATGAAAAACTGTTTTTT.

This sequence joins TRBV5-4 and TRBJ2-3; 12 nucleotides align to TRBD2. CDR1 and CDR2 (germline): SGHNT, YYREEE (reference sequence). The CDR3 is 17 amino acids. V shed 3 bases and J 3 bases; nucleotides not matched to a gene: 8. The CDR3 here is CASSSSSGTSGTDTQYF. The CDR3 nucleotides read TGTGCCAGCAGCTCATCCTCCGGGACTAGCGGGACAGATACGCAGTATTTT.

This clone was counted only a few times. The chain employs TRBV6-5 and TRBJ1-2, with a weak D call TRBD1 (5 bases). This CDR3 region has 14 residues. Trimming removed 2 bases at V and 5 bases at J, with 12 bases between. Germline CDR1 is MNHEY and CDR2 is SVGAGI. CDR3 bases: TGTGCCAGCAGTTACAGCTCCGGGGGGTATGGCTACACCTTC. The encoded protein is CASSYSSGGYGYTF.

The chain joins TRBV9 to TRBJ2-5; TRBD2 aligns across 12 bases. CDR1 and CDR2 (germline): SGDLS, YYNGEE. The CDR3 has 15 residues. J gave up 4 bases and V 0 bases, and 1 base lay outside the gene matches. The CDR3 loop reads CASSVGGLAGETQYF. CDR3 DNA: TGTGCCAGCAGCGTAGGGGGACTAGCGGGAGAGACCCAGTACTTC. Supplemented by reference TRBV9 and TRBJ2-5, the full variable domain reads DSGVTQTPKHLITATGQRVTLRCSPRSGDLSVYWYQQSLDQGLQFLIQYYNGEERAKGNILERFSAQQFPDLHSELNLSSLELGDSALYFCASSVGGLAGETQYFGPGTRLLVL.

The J gene is TRBJ2-1, the V gene TRBV15; D is uncertain. From germline, CDR1 is LNHNV and CDR2 YYDKDF (reference sequence). This CDR3 is 13 amino acids long. The V end lost 1 base, the J end lost 7 bases, and 8 bases lay between the germline ends. CDR3 amino acids: CATSRASWNEQFF. The CDR3 bases are TGTGCCACCAGCAGAGCCAGTTGGAATGAGCAGTTCTTC.

The chain links TRBV5-1 to TRBJ1-2; 8 nucleotides match TRBD1. Germline assignment: CDR1 SGHRS and CDR2 YFSETQ. This CDR3 is 14 amino acids long. V lost 4 bases and J lost 3; bases outside the gene matches: 5. CDR3 DNA sequence: TGCGCCAGCAGCCTAGGACAGGGTGACTATGGCTACACCTTC. Amino acids: CASSLGQGDYGYTF. The full variable domain, rest sourced from reference TRBV5-1 and TRBJ1-2, is KAGVTQTPRYLIKTRGQQVTLSCSPISGHRSVSWYQQTPGQGLQFLFEYFSETQRNKGNFPGRFSGRQFSNSRSEMNVSTLELGDSALYLCASSLGQGDYGYTFGSGTRLTVV.

The chain carries TRBV9 and TRBJ1-3, with D tentatively TRBD1 (5 bases). This CDR3 is 15 amino acids long. Per germline, CDR1 SGDLS and CDR2 YYNGEE. The germline V and J ends were trimmed by 1 base and 3 bases, with 11 bases remaining between them. Here the CDR3 DNA reads TGTGCCAGCAGCGTATCAGGGTTGTTTGGAAACACCATATATTTT. Protein: CASSVSGLFGNTIYF.

The V gene is TRBV29-1, the J gene TRBJ2-2; D is possibly TRBD1 (6 bases). The CDR3 runs 16 residues. Germline assignment: CDR1 SQVTM and CDR2 ANQGSEA. Between the trimmed V and J ends, which lost 4 bases and 4 bases, there was a span of 19 bases. CDR3 bases: TGCAGCGTTGGTGGGACAAGGGGGACGCCCACCGGGGAGCTGTTTTTT. Translation gives CSVGGTRGTPTGELFF.

CDR3 nucleotide sequence: TGTGCCAGCAGCCCAGGGACTAGCGGGAGGCATGAGCAGTTCTTC. As protein: CASSPGTSGRHEQFF. The chain is built from TRBV9 and TRBJ2-1, with TRBD2 matching over 15 bases. With 4 bases clipped from V and 8 bases from J, the junction kept 4 bases outside the gene matches. Per germline, CDR1 SGDLS and CDR2 YYNGEE. The CDR3 covers 15 residues. Full variable domain (remainder filled in from reference TRBV9 and TRBJ2-1): DSGVTQTPKHLITATGQRVTLRCSPRSGDLSVYWYQQSLDQGLQFLIQYYNGEERAKGNILERFSAQQFPDLHSELNLSSLELGDSALYFCASSPGTSGRHEQFFGPGTRLTVL.

The V and J genes are TRBV29-1 and TRBJ1-4, with D perhaps TRBD1 (6 bases). CDR1 is SQVTM, CDR2 ANQGSEA, per germline. This CDR3 contains 14 residues. The V gene lost 6 bases and the J gene lost 5 bases, with 16 bases spanning the gap. The CDR3 protein is CSVQRGGANEKLFF. The CDR3 nucleotides read TGCAGCGTCCAGCGGGGGGGGGCGAATGAAAAACTGTTTTTT. Combining the CDR3 with reference TRBV29-1 and TRBJ1-4 gives the whole variable domain SAVISQKPSRDICQRGTSLTIQCQVDSQVTMMFWYRQQPGQSLTLIATANQGSEATYESGFVIDKFPISRPNLTFSTLTVSNMSPEDSSIYLCSVQRGGANEKLFFGSGTQLSVL.

This clone was seen a handful of times. The chain uses TRBV6-1 and TRBJ2-7; no reliable D call. Germline V gene sequence: CDR1 MNHNS, CDR2 SASEGT. V lost 0 bases to trimming and J lost 2 bases, with 5 bases between them. This CDR3 is built from 13 residues. CDR3 nucleotide sequence: TGTGCCAGCAGTGAAGCTGGGCCCTACGAGCAGTACTTC. The encoded protein is CASSEAGPYEQYF.

The chain uses TRBV9 and TRBJ2-2, with 13 bases that match TRBD2. Germline loops: CDR1 SGDLS, CDR2 YYNGEE. The CDR3 contains 18 residues. With V trimmed by 2 bases and J by 5 bases, 9 bases remained unmatched. The CDR3 sequence: CASSVNFGTSGITGELFF. The CDR3 DNA is TGTGCCAGCAGCGTCAATTTTGGGACTAGCGGGATTACCGGGGAGCTGTTTTTT.

The gene calls are TRBV2 and TRBJ1-3, with TRBD1 matching over 8 bases. With V trimmed by 5 bases and J by 4 bases, 4 bases remained unmatched. The CDR3 runs 14 residues. Germline CDR1 SNHLY, CDR2 FYNNEI. The CDR3: CASSLRTGGNTIYF. The DNA for the CDR3 is TGTGCCAGCAGTCTTCGGACAGGGGGAAACACCATATATTTT.

The chain joins TRBV27 to TRBJ2-2; D remains ambiguous. This CDR3 has 13 amino acids. Deletions cut 6 bases from V and 2 bases from J, with 7 bases between. Germline V gene lookup returns CDR1 MNHEY and CDR2 SMNVEV (reference sequence). In DNA, the CDR3 is TGTGCCAGCAGCTACTCTAACACCGGGGAGCTGTTTTTT. This translates into CASSYSNTGELFF.

The V and J genes are TRBV7-2 and TRBJ2-5; 10 nucleotides line up with TRBD2. This CDR3 is built from 14 residues. The germline V gene has CDR1 SGHTA and CDR2 FQGNSA. V lost 6 bases, J lost 4 bases, and 5 bases stayed unmatched. CDR3 nucleotide sequence: TGTGCCAGCAGTTCAACTAGCGGGACAGAGACCCAGTACTTC. Translated: CASSSTSGTETQYF.

The rearrangement links TRBV9 to TRBJ1-2, with a tentative D call TRBD1 (5 bases). Germline CDR1 and CDR2: SGDLS and YYNGEE. The CDR3 is made up of 14 amino acids. Trimming removed 0 bases at V and 5 bases at J, with 11 bases between. The CDR3 DNA is TGTGCCAGCAGCGTAGGGCAGGGTCCTTATGGCTACACCTTC. This sequence encodes CASSVGQGPYGYTF.

The chain couples TRBV27 to TRBJ2-5; the match to TRBD2 covers 10 bases. The J call may be faulty, since TRBJ2-7 better matches the DNA end. Germline lookup yields CDR1 MNHEY and CDR2 SMNVEV (reference sequence). The CDR3 has 15 amino acids. The CDR3 loop reads CASSLEREGPYEQYF. In DNA form, the CDR3 reads TGTGCCAGCAGTTTGGAGCGGGAGGGTCCCTACGAGCAGTACTTC.